The source of this T cell receptor beta chain is a study of T cell responses to AZD1222 COVID-19 vaccine. Study-level points and caveats: White British people made up most donors, females outnumbered males, and clonal diversity was possibly underestimated.

As concerns this clone: Antigen unknown.

Produced via immunoSEQ multiplex PCR; TCRdb's table is partial and in-frame only. The sample includes about 120,000 clones, about 90% of them seen just once. Trimming shortened V by 5 bases and J by 0 bases, and 12 bases separated the two germline ends. The V gene's germline CDR1 is SGHRS and CDR2 YFSETQ. The CDR3 loop spans 15 amino acids. The V call is TRBV5-1, the J call TRBJ2-1; possibly TRBD2 for D (6 bases). Specimen: peripheral blood, collected on day 0 of AZD1222 vaccination. The TCR sequence derives from an adult in good health. The CDR3 DNA follows: TGCGCCAGCAGTGTTCGGGGGAGCTCCTACAATGAGCAGTTCTTC. Amino acid sequence: CASSVRGSSYNEQFF.